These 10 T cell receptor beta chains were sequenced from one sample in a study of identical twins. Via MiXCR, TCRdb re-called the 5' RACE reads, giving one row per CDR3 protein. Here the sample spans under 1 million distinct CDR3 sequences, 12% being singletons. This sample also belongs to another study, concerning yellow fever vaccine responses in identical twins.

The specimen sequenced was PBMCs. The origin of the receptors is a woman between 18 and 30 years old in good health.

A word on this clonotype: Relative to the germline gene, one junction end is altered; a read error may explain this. DNA for the CDR3: TGTGCCAGCAGCCCCCGCTCCTACATTGAGCAGTTCTTC. It codes for CASSPRSYIEQFF. This chain links TRBV7-9 with TRBJ2-1; D remains unclear. The germline V gene encodes CDR1 SEHNR and CDR2 FQNEAQ (reference sequence). This CDR3 is built from 13 residues.

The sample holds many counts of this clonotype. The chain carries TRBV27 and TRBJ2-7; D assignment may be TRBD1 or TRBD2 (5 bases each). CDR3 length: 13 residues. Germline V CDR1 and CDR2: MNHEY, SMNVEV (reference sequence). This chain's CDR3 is CASSLSRTGTQNV. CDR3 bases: TGTGCCAGCAGTTTATCGCGCACCGGGACCCAAAACGTC.

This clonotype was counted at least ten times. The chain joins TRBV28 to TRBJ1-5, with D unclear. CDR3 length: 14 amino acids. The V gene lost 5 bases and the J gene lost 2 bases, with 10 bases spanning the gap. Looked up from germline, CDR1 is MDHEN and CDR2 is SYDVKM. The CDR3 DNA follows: TGTGCCAGCAGTCCCCTGATGGGCAATCAGCCCCAGCATTTT. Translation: CASSPLMGNQPQHF.

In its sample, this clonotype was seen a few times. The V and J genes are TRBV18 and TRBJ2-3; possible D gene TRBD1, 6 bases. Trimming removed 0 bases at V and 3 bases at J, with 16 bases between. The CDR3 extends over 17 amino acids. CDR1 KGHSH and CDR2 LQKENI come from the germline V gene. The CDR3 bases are TGTGCCAGCTCACCACCAGGAGGCGAGGACAGAACAGATACGCAGTATTTT. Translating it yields CASSPPGGEDRTDTQYF.

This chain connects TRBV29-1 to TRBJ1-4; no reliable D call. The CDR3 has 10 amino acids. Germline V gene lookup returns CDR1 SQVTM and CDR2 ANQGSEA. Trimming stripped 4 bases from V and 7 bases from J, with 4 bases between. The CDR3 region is CSVGAEKLFF. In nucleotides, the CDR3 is TGCAGCGTTGGGGCTGAAAAACTGTTTTTT.

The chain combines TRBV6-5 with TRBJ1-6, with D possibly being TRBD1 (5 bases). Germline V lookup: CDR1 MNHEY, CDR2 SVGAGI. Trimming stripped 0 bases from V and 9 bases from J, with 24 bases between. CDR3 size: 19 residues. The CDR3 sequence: CASSYSAAWGSGARSPLHF. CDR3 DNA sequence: TGTGCCAGCAGTTACTCGGCCGCGTGGGGGAGTGGGGCACGTTCACCCCTCCACTTT.

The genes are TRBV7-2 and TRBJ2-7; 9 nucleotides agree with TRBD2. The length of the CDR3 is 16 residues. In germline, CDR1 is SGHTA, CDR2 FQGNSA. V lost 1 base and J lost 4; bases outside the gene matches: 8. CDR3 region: CASSLGVAGDGYEQYF. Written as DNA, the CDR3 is TGTGCCAGCAGCTTAGGGGTAGCGGGAGACGGGTACGAGCAGTACTTC.

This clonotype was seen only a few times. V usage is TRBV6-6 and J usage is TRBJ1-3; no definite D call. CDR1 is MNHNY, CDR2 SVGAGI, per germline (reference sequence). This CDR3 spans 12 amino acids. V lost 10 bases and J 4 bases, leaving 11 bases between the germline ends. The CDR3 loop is CATSQGGNTIYF. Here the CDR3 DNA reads TGTGCCACCAGCCAAGGAGGAAACACCATATATTTT.

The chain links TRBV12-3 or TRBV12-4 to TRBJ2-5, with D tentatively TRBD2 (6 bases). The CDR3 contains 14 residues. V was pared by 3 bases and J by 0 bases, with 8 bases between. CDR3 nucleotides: TGTGCCAGCAGTTTTAGCGGTCACCAAGAGACCCAGTACTTC. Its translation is CASSFSGHQETQYF.

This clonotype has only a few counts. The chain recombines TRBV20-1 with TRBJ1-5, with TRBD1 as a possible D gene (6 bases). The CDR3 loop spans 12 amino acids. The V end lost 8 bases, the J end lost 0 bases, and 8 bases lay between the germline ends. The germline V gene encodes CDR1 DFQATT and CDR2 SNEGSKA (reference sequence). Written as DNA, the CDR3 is TGCAGTACAGGGCTTAGCAATCAGCCCCAGCATTTT. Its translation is CSTGLSNQPQHF.